These 4 T cell receptor beta chains share one sample of origin, sequenced in a study of blood T cell repertoires in COVID-19. TCRdb's table, derived via immunoSEQ multiplex PCR, lists solely in-frame clones and lacks some. The sample lists fewer than 300,000 clones, roughly 90% occurring once. Sequenced material: peripheral blood. All receptors derive from a young woman with COVID-19, enrolled during active disease.

A few counts support this clone. The rearrangement uses TRBV6-2 or TRBV6-3 and TRBJ2-7; D might be TRBD1 (5 bases). Germline V CDR1 and CDR2: MNHEY, SVGEGT. V lost 2 bases and J 1 base, leaving 12 bases between the germline ends. The CDR3 has 15 residues. CDR3 protein: CASSYGAENSYEQYF. CDR3 DNA: TGTGCCAGCAGTTACGGGGCGGAGAATTCCTACGAGCAGTACTTC.

CDR3 protein: CASSFGSHTEAFF. DNA of the CDR3: TGTGCCAGCAGCTTCGGGAGCCACACTGAAGCTTTCTTT. V gene TRBV7-8 combines with J gene TRBJ1-1, with D hard to call. The CDR3 totals 13 residues. The germline CDR1 and CDR2 sequences are SGHVS and FQNEAQ. V was shortened by 3 bases and J by 3 bases, with 8 bases between the two germline ends.

J is TRBJ1-1 and V is TRBV5-1, with D hard to call. The CDR3 has 13 amino acids. Trimming shortened V by 2 bases and J by 1 base, and 6 bases separated the two germline ends. The germline V gene encodes CDR1 SGHRS and CDR2 YFSETQ. The CDR3 sequence: CASSFSGNTEAFF. In nucleotides, the CDR3 is TGCGCCAGCAGCTTCTCAGGGAACACTGAAGCTTTCTTT.

CDR3 protein: CASSASGGSTQYF. CDR3 coding DNA: TGTGCCAGCAGTGCTAGCGGGGGGTCGACCCAGTACTTC. The chain links TRBV12-3 or TRBV12-4 to TRBJ2-5; 11 nucleotides line up with TRBD2. The CDR3 is 13 residues long. The ends lost 5 bases at V and 7 bases at J; junction bases unmatched: 3.